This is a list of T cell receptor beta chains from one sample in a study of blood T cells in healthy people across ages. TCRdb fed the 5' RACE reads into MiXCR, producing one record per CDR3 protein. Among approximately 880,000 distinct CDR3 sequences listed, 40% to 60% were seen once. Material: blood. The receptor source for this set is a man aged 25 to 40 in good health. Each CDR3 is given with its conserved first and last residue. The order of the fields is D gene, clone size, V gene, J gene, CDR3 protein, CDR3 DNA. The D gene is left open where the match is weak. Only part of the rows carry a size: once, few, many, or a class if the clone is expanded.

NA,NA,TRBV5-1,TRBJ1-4,CASSLNPGLGTNEKLFF,TGCGCCAGCAGCTTGAATCCAGGGCTGGGGACTAATGAAAAACTGTTTTTT
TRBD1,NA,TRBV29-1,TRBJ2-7,CSVGYMGQGRYEQYF,TGCAGCGTTGGATATATGGGACAGGGCCGCTACGAGCAGTACTTC
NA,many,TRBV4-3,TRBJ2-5,CASSQEVRDETQYF,TGCGCCAGCAGCCAAGAGGTCAGGGATGAGACCCAGTACTTC
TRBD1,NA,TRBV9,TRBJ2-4,CASSPQTGGSNIQYF,TGTGCCAGCAGCCCCCAGACAGGGGGTTCCAACATTCAGTACTTC
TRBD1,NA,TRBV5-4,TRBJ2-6,CASSSNRDRGHSGANVLTF,TGTGCCAGCAGCTCAAACCGGGACAGGGGGCACTCTGGGGCCAACGTCCTGACTTTC
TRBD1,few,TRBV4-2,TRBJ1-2,CASSQAGTGYGYTF,TGTGCCAGCAGCCAAGCCGGGACAGGGTATGGCTACACCTTC
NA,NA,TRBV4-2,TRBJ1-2,CASSQVAGGGEGYTF,TGTGCCAGCAGCCAAGTCGCGGGCGGCGGAGAGGGCTACACCTTC
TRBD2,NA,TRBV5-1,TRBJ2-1,CASRTSGSNNEQFF,TGCGCCAGTCGGACTAGCGGGTCCAACAATGAGCAGTTCTTC
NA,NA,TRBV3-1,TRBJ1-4,CASSQRQMGEKLFF,TGTGCCAGCAGCCAACGACAAATGGGCGAAAAACTGTTTTTT
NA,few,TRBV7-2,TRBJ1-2,CASSPGVSRSYGYTF,TGTGCCAGCAGCCCAGGTGTGTCCCGGAGCTATGGCTACACCTTC
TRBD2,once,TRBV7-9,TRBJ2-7,CASSFETSGLSYEQYF,TGTGCCAGCAGCTTTGAGACTAGCGGGCTCTCCTACGAGCAGTACTTC
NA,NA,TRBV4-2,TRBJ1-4,CASSRGTKKEKLFF,TGTGCCAGCAGCCGAGGGACCAAGAAGGAAAAACTGTTTTTT
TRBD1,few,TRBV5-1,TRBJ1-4,CASSFGGGGAREKLFF,TGCGCCAGCAGCTTCGGTGGAGGGGGCGCGAGGGAAAAACTGTTTTTT
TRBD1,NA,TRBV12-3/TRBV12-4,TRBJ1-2,CASRGDRIGSYGYTF,TGTGCCAGCAGGGGGGACAGGATCGGGTCGTATGGCTACACCTTC
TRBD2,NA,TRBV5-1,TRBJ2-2,CASRLAEENTGELFF,TGCGCCAGCAGGCTAGCGGAGGAGAACACCGGGGAGCTGTTTTTT
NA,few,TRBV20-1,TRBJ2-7,CSASPPGGSGNSYEQYF,TGCAGTGCTAGCCCCCCCGGAGGTAGCGGAAACTCCTACGAGCAGTACTTC
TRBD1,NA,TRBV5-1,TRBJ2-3,CASQGAKDTQYF,TGCGCCAGTCAGGGGGCGAAAGATACGCAGTATTTT
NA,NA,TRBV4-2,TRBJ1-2,CASSQDLVAPRDYGYTF,TGTGCCAGCAGCCAAGACCTCGTCGCTCCCCGGGACTATGGCTACACCTTC